This passage covers 19 T cell receptor beta chains from one sample sequenced in a study of cytomegalovirus exposure and HLA in healthy donors. The PCR employed 60 Vbeta primers together with 13 Jbeta primers. Libraries were prepared by immunoSEQ multiplex PCR; TCRdb keeps only in-frame clonotypes and omits some of them. This sample carries 150,000 to 200,000 clones, 80% of them seen once, and the ten largest clones take roughly 2%. The sample comprised PBMCs. The receptors here all came from a woman aged 25 to 45 in good health and CMV-seronegative.

V and J are TRBV6-5 and TRBJ2-3, with D possibly matching TRBD2 (6 bases). This CDR3 comprises 14 residues. From germline, CDR1 is MNHEY and CDR2 SVGAGI. The V end lost 4 bases, the J end lost 0 bases, and 8 bases lay between the germline ends. CDR3 loop: CASSLADSTDTQYF. The CDR3, as DNA: TGTGCCAGCAGTTTAGCGGATAGCACAGATACGCAGTATTTT.

The chain is built from TRBV9 and TRBJ1-2; TRBD1 matches 7 bases. The V segment lost 4 bases and the J segment 0 bases; nucleotides outside the gene matches: 6. The CDR3 length is 15 residues. Germline V CDR1 and CDR2: SGDLS, YYNGEE. CDR3 sequence (DNA): TGTGCCAGCAGCCCAGGGGACAGCACTAACTATGGCTACACCTTC. Amino acid sequence: CASSPGDSTNYGYTF.

A few counts support this clone. This chain joins TRBV7-2 and TRBJ1-1; D perhaps matches TRBD1 (5 bases). In germline, CDR1 is SGHTA, CDR2 FQGNSA. This CDR3 is 14 amino acids long. V was trimmed by 5 bases and J by 0 bases, leaving 10 bases between them. CDR3: CASSPQGMNTEAFF. The CDR3 DNA follows: TGTGCCAGCAGCCCGCAGGGCATGAACACTGAAGCTTTCTTT.

This clone has more than one count but fewer than ten. The rearrangement joins TRBV29-1 to TRBJ1-2; D is perhaps TRBD1 (5 bases). The CDR3 covers 12 residues. V was trimmed by 3 bases and J by 7 bases, leaving 12 bases between them. From germline, CDR1 is SQVTM and CDR2 ANQGSEA. The CDR3, as DNA: TGCAGCGTTGAGATGTCCCAGGGTGGCTACACCTTC. As protein: CSVEMSQGGYTF.

The chain is built from TRBV18 and TRBJ1-6; 7 nucleotides match TRBD1. The CDR3 runs to 15 residues. V was clipped by 2 bases and J by 7 bases; unmatched bases: 5. From germline, CDR1 is KGHSH and CDR2 LQKENI. CDR3 region: CASSPKAGGNSPLHF. The CDR3 DNA reads as TGTGCCAGCTCACCAAAAGCAGGGGGGAATTCACCCCTCCACTTT.

This clone has just a few counts. The chain links TRBV10-1 to TRBJ2-3; a possible D gene is TRBD2 (5 bases). This CDR3 is 14 amino acids long. The ends were cut back, 4 bases at V and 3 bases at J, with 11 bases in the middle. The germline V gene encodes CDR1 WNHNN and CDR2 SYGVQD (reference sequence). The CDR3 protein is CASSGLRGTDTQYF. DNA for the CDR3: TGCGCCAGCAGTGGACTCCGAGGGACAGATACGCAGTATTTT.

The chain couples TRBV2 to TRBJ1-1, with 8 bases lining up with TRBD1. V shed 7 bases and J 3 bases; nucleotides not matched to a gene: 13. The CDR3 contains 16 residues. CDR1 SNHLY and CDR2 FYNNEI come from the germline V gene. The CDR3 sequence: CASMRMQGASDTEAFF. In nucleotides, the CDR3 is TGTGCCAGCATGAGGATGCAGGGGGCGTCGGACACTGAAGCTTTCTTT.

The V gene is TRBV4-3, the J gene TRBJ1-1; 7 bases agree with TRBD1. The CDR3 runs 14 residues. The germline gives CDR1 LGHNA, CDR2 YSLEER. Unmatched junction bases numbered 2, after V lost 1 base and J lost 3 bases. The CDR3 sequence is CASSQGQGDTEAFF. The CDR3 DNA follows: TGCGCCAGCAGCCAAGGACAGGGAGACACTGAAGCTTTCTTT.

The chain couples TRBV5-4 to TRBJ2-3, with a weak D call TRBD2 (5 bases). The CDR3 spans 14 residues. Germline loops: CDR1 SGHNT, CDR2 YYREEE (reference sequence). Trimming pared 3 bases from V and 4 bases from J, leaving 12 bases between. The CDR3 loop reads CASSSREGPDTQYF. CDR3 in DNA: TGTGCCAGCAGCTCTCGGGAAGGGCCAGATACGCAGTATTTT.

The gene calls are TRBV27 and TRBJ2-7, with TRBD2 matching over 7 bases. Germline CDR1 and CDR2: MNHEY and SMNVEV (reference sequence). With V trimmed by 4 bases and J by 2 bases, 2 bases remained unmatched. The CDR3 length is 13 residues. The CDR3 DNA reads TGTGCCAGCAGTTCCGGGACTACCTACGAGCAGTACTTC. Translated, it gives CASSSGTTYEQYF.

The chain carries TRBV18 and TRBJ2-3; 8 bases are shared with TRBD2. This CDR3 is 13 amino acids long. Trimming cost V 4 bases and J 4 bases; bases outside gene matches: 1. Germline lookup yields CDR1 KGHSH and CDR2 LQKENI. CDR3 nucleotides: TGTGCCAGCTCACTCGGGGGGGCAGATACGCAGTATTTT. Translating gives CASSLGGADTQYF.

A word on this clone: This specimen includes other DNA sequences encoding the same CDR3. This chain uses TRBV7-2 with TRBJ2-3; no definite D call. CDR1 is SGHTA and CDR2 is FQGNSA in the germline V gene. The V gene lost 5 bases and the J gene lost 3 bases, with 6 bases spanning the gap. The CDR3 runs to 12 residues. The chain's CDR3 is CASSLLTDTQYF. CDR3 sequence (DNA): TGTGCCAGCAGCCTACTAACAGATACGCAGTATTTT.

This chain links TRBV27 with TRBJ1-2; possibly TRBD1 for D (6 bases). CDR1 is MNHEY, CDR2 SMNVEV, per germline (reference sequence). The length of the CDR3 is 13 residues. Between the trimmed V and J ends, which lost 5 bases and 7 bases, there was a span of 14 bases. DNA for the CDR3: TGTGCCAGCAGTGGCGGGGGGCTAATTGGCTACACCTTC. Its protein product is CASSGGGLIGYTF.

The chain carries TRBV2 and TRBJ2-5; 11 bases are a match to TRBD2. Per germline, CDR1 SNHLY and CDR2 FYNNEI. This CDR3 has 16 amino acids. V dropped 3 bases and J dropped 6; count of bases not matched to a gene: 9. Here the CDR3 DNA reads TGTGCCAGCAGTGAGTTTAGCGGGGGGGCCGGAAAGACCCAGTACTTC. The encoded protein is CASSEFSGGAGKTQYF. Drawing the rest from reference TRBV2 and TRBJ2-5, the complete variable domain is EPEVTQTPSHQVTQMGQEVILRCVPISNHLYFYWYRQILGQKVEFLVSFYNNEISEKSEIFDDQFSVERPDGSNFTLKIRSTKLEDSAMYFCASSEFSGGAGKTQYFGPGTRLLVL.

The chain is built from TRBV7-2 and TRBJ1-1; D remains unclear. This CDR3 comprises 12 residues. In germline, CDR1 is SGHTA, CDR2 FQGNSA. Trimming removed 0 bases at V and 7 bases at J, with 6 bases between. The DNA for the CDR3 is TGTGCCAGCAGCTTAGCCTATTTTGAAGCTTTCTTT. Protein sequence: CASSLAYFEAFF. Together with reference TRBV7-2 and TRBJ1-1, the CDR3 gives the full variable domain: GAGVSQSPSNKVTEKGKDVELRCDPISGHTALYWYRQSLGQGLEFLIYFQGNSAPDKSGLPSDRFSAERTGGSVSTLTIQRTQQEDSAVYLCASSLAYFEAFFGQGTRLTVV.

This rearrangement joins TRBV19 to TRBJ2-5, with D possibly TRBD2 on 5 matching bases. The germline V gene encodes CDR1 LNHDA and CDR2 SQIVND (reference sequence). This CDR3 has 13 amino acids. V was trimmed by 3 bases and J by 3 bases, leaving 8 bases between them. The CDR3 bases are TGTGCCAGTAGTATGGACGGGGAAGAGACCCAGTACTTC. Residues: CASSMDGEETQYF.

The CDR3 sequence is CASSLMAGQFYEQYF. The CDR3 bases are TGTGCCAGCAGCCTCATGGCGGGACAGTTCTACGAGCAGTACTTC. This chain links TRBV7-3 with TRBJ2-7; possibly TRBD1 for D (7 bases). The V end lost 5 bases, the J end lost 3 bases, and 17 bases lay between the germline ends. This CDR3 contains 15 residues. In germline, CDR1 is SGHTA, CDR2 FQGTGA.

The chain recombines TRBV30 with TRBJ1-3, with D unclear. CDR3 length: 14 residues. Germline loops: CDR1 GTSNPN, CDR2 SVGIG (reference sequence). The V end was cut by 3 bases, the J end by 0 bases, with 9 bases between. CDR3 loop: CAWRGSASGNTIYF. The CDR3 nucleotides read TGTGCCTGGAGAGGCAGCGCCTCTGGAAACACCATATATTTT.

The CDR3 region is CASSRGTAIGYTF. CDR3 DNA sequence: TGTGCCAGCAGTAGGGGGACAGCGATAGGCTACACCTTC. The chain couples TRBV2 to TRBJ1-2, with TRBD1 matching 7 bases. Trimming took 5 bases from V and 8 from J; bases not matched to a gene: 8. The CDR3 runs to 13 residues. Germline CDR1 is SNHLY and CDR2 is FYNNEI.